The next 7 T cell receptor beta chains were all read from a single sample in a study of graft-versus-host responses after intestinal transplantation. Using immunoSEQ multiplex PCR, the repertoire was profiled, and TCRdb retains in-frame clones only, with some absent. The data contain about 90,000 clones, more than 90% of them seen just once; the ten biggest clones take up about 0.28%. For these TCRs, the target antigens are not known. Sequencing used unstimulated CD4+ T cells sorted from spleen or lymph node cells, obtained before intestinal transplant. Receptors originate from a human donor who received an intestinal transplant.

A note on this clone: Within the sample, other DNA sequences also encode this same CDR3. V and J are TRBV11-3 and TRBJ2-1, with 16 bases matching TRBD2. Germline V CDR1 and CDR2: SGHNT, YENEEA. This CDR3 comprises 16 residues. Trimming cost V 5 bases and J 7 bases; bases outside gene matches: 5. For the CDR3, the DNA is TGTGCCAGCAGCCCCCGGGGACTAGCGGGAGGGAATGAGCAGTTCTTC. It yields the protein CASSPRGLAGGNEQFF.

V is TRBV9 and J is TRBJ2-1; 10 positions match TRBD2. V dropped 10 bases and J dropped 5; count of bases not matched to a gene: 12. The length of the CDR3 is 15 residues. Germline V gene lookup returns CDR1 SGDLS and CDR2 YYNGEE. The CDR3 sequence is CASSAGLAGDNEQFF. The CDR3 DNA follows: TGTGCCTCCAGCGCGGGGCTAGCGGGGGACAATGAGCAGTTCTTC.

V usage is TRBV5-1 and J usage is TRBJ2-5; D unresolved. The end of the DNA fits TRBJ2-7 better, so the J call may be wrong. The CDR3 is 15 residues long. Germline CDR1 is SGHRS and CDR2 is YFSETQ. The CDR3 here is CASSTNPTPLGEQYF. The CDR3 coding sequence is TGCGCCAGCAGCACGAATCCCACCCCCCTAGGCGAGCAGTACTTC.

V is TRBV7-8 and J is TRBJ2-1; D remains unclear. This CDR3 region has 12 residues. Germline V CDR1 and CDR2: SGHVS, FQNEAQ. Trimming left V 0 bases short and J 7 bases short, with 4 bases between. The CDR3 region is CASSLAVNEQFF. CDR3 nucleotides: TGTGCCAGCAGCTTAGCTGTGAATGAGCAGTTCTTC.

This chain links TRBV7-2 with TRBJ2-1; 7 bases fit TRBD1. Germline CDR1 and CDR2: SGHTA and FQGNSA. The CDR3 is made up of 16 amino acids. V was pared by 0 bases and J by 5 bases, with 7 bases of the junction left unmatched. In DNA form, the CDR3 reads TGTGCCAGCAGCTTAGCCCGGGACAGACTGGACAATGAGCAGTTCTTC. This gives the protein CASSLARDRLDNEQFF.

The CDR3 DNA follows: TGTGCCAGCAGCTTAAAGGCTACAAAGGGGTACGAGCAGTACTTC. Its protein product is CASSLKATKGYEQYF. The gene calls are TRBV7-3 and TRBJ2-5, with D tentatively TRBD1 (5 bases). The J call may be mistaken, given a closer DNA end match to TRBJ2-7. CDR3 length equals 15 residues. The germline V gene has CDR1 SGHTA and CDR2 FQGTGA.

This chain joins TRBV28 and TRBJ2-3; 11 bases line up with TRBD2. CDR1 and CDR2 (germline): MDHEN, SYDVKM. V was clipped by 3 bases and J by 0 bases; unmatched bases: 5. The CDR3 extends over 17 amino acids. CDR3 sequence reads: CASSLSLAGDSTDTQYF. As DNA, the CDR3 is TGTGCCAGCAGTTTGTCACTAGCGGGGGATAGCACAGATACGCAGTATTTT.